This T cell receptor (beta chain) derives from a study of blood T cell repertoires in COVID-19. Repertoires were generated with immunoSEQ multiplex PCR, while TCRdb's copy carries only in-frame clones and drops some. The sample has roughly 20,000 clones, 89% seen once. V was cut by 0 bases and J by 4 bases, with 15 bases left in between. This CDR3 is 17 amino acids long. Germline CDR1 reads LNHDA; CDR2 reads SQIVND (reference sequence). The source material was peripheral blood. The V gene is TRBV19, the J gene TRBJ2-2; no firm D call. The TCR originated in a human donor with active COVID-19. The donor label of this sample is uncertain. The CDR3: CASSIDGVSASTGELFF. The CDR3 DNA sequence: TGTGCCAGTAGTATAGATGGAGTATCGGCGTCCACCGGGGAGCTGTTTTTT. Combining the CDR3 with reference TRBV19 and TRBJ2-2 gives the whole variable domain DGGITQSPKYLFRKEGQNVTLSCEQNLNHDAMYWYRQDPGQGLRLIYYSQIVNDFQKGDIAEGYSVSREKKESFPLTVTSAQKNPTAFYLCASSIDGVSASTGELFFGEGSRLTVL.